Following are 4 T cell receptor delta chains from one sample sequenced in a study of DNA immune sequencing with unique molecular identifiers. Genomic DNA underwent 32-plex PCR targeting all 8 TRDV and 4 TRDJ genes. A 12-nucleotide UMI was added during 2 to 4 barcoding PCR cycles before adapter PCR. TCRdb reapplied CATT to the multiplex PCR reads. Of some 2,500 delta-chain clones in the sample, more than 7.5% were seen once. Sequencing input: gamma-delta T cells enriched from blood buffy coat, or unenriched PBMCs (not recorded which). These receptors were taken from a human donor in good health.

In DNA form, the CDR3 reads TGTGCAGCAAGCCATACCCCGCTCGGGATACGCGGTCCCCGTAAACTCATCTTT. Protein: CAASHTPLGIRGPRKLIF. The chain has TRAV29/DV5 and TRDJ1; 8 bases match TRDD3. The J gene, not given by TCRdb, was assigned here from a germline match of the nucleotide sequence. The V segment lost 1 base and the J segment 7 bases; nucleotides outside the gene matches: 21. CDR1 and CDR2 from the germline V gene are NSMFDY and ISSIKDK. The CDR3 has 18 residues.

This clone was observed a few times. TCRdb attributes to this sequence the protein of a much larger clone, which differs from the DNA translation at residue 9; a read error is likely, and the protein displayed is translated from the DNA. The chain employs TRDV2 and TRDJ1, with 7 positions matching TRDD3. Germline lookup yields CDR1 GEAIGNYY and CDR2 EKD. V was clipped by 3 bases and J by 0 bases; unmatched bases: 6. The CDR3 loop spans 15 amino acids. CDR3 residues: CACDLLGTHTDKLIF. CDR3 sequence (DNA): TGTGCCTGTGACCTACTGGGGACACACACCGATAAACTCATCTTT.

By share, this clone counts as medium-sized. At the DNA level, this CDR3 is encoded by other sequences in the same sample as well. This chain's CDR3 is CACDPVLGDTVSWDTRQMFF. The CDR3 DNA is TGTGCCTGTGACCCCGTACTGGGGGATACTGTCTCCTGGGACACCCGACAGATGTTTTTC. The genes are TRDV2 and TRDJ3; 12 nucleotides align to TRDD3. Germline values: CDR1 GEAIGNYY, CDR2 EKD. V trimming: 3 bases; J trimming: 0 bases; junction bases outside the gene matches: 8. This CDR3 comprises 20 residues.

The J gene corresponds to TRDJ1; a V gene call is absent; the table gives TRDD3 as D, unverified against the DNA. This CDR3 region has 16 residues. CDR3 sequence reads: CALGGGGREYTDKLIF. In nucleotides, the CDR3 is TGTGCTCTTGGGGGGGGTGGGAGAGAGTACACCGATAAACTCATCTTT.